The rows below give T cell receptor beta chains drawn from one sample of a study of T cells after yellow fever vaccination. TCRdb re-called the 5' RACE reads with MiXCR, one entry per CDR3 protein. Among 500,000 to 650,000 distinct CDR3 sequences listed, around 16% were seen once. The source material was PBMCs, sampled 4 to 5 days after the first yellow fever vaccination. Receptor source: a man aged 18-30 years who received the YFV17D yellow fever vaccine. CDR3s include the opening cysteine and the closing phenylalanine or tryptophan. The D gene is left open where the match is weak. Clone size is shown for a subset of rows, as once, few, many or a class of expanded clone.

V gene: TRBV5-6
J gene: TRBJ2-5
clone size: NA
D gene: NA
CDR3 DNA: TGTGCCAGCAGCTTGGGTGCGGCCCTCGGGACCCAGTACTTC
CDR3 protein: CASSLGAALGTQYF

V gene: TRBV7-3
J gene: TRBJ2-3
clone size: NA
D gene: NA
CDR3 DNA: TGTGCCAGCAGCCTAGTAGGTGGGTTGGGCACAGATACGCAGTATTTT
CDR3 protein: CASSLVGGLGTDTQYF

V gene: TRBV20-1
J gene: TRBJ1-5
clone size: NA
D gene: NA
CDR3 DNA: TGCAGTGCTAAATTGGGGGGGTCAGCGAGCAATCAGCCCCAGCATTTT
CDR3 protein: CSAKLGGSASNQPQHF

V gene: TRBV6-2/TRBV6-3
J gene: TRBJ2-3
clone size: NA
D gene: NA
CDR3 DNA: TGTGCCAGCAGGCTACCTAGCGCGGGTACCCGCACAGATACGCAGTATTTT
CDR3 protein: CASRLPSAGTRTDTQYF

V gene: TRBV4-3
J gene: TRBJ1-6
clone size: NA
D gene: NA
CDR3 DNA: TGCGCCAGCAGCCAAAGGGGACTGATCTCCTATAATTCACCCCTCCACTTT
CDR3 protein: CASSQRGLISYNSPLHF

V gene: TRBV11-2
J gene: TRBJ1-1
clone size: many
D gene: TRBD1
CDR3 DNA: TGTGCCAGCAGCCAGACAGGGGGCACTGAAGCTTTCTTT
CDR3 protein: CASSQTGGTEAFF

V gene: TRBV6-5
J gene: TRBJ1-5
clone size: NA
D gene: TRBD1
CDR3 DNA: TGTGCCAGCAGTTACTCCACAACAGGGGGTCAGCCCCAGCATTTT
CDR3 protein: CASSYSTTGGQPQHF

V gene: TRBV19
J gene: TRBJ2-7
clone size: few
D gene: NA
CDR3 DNA: TGTGCCAGTAGTATGCCCCCCAGGGACGAGCAGTACTTC
CDR3 protein: CASSMPPRDEQYF

V gene: TRBV12-3/TRBV12-4
J gene: TRBJ2-5
clone size: few
D gene: NA
CDR3 DNA: TGTGCCAGCACCTTCTGGGGGGAGACCCAGTACTTC
CDR3 protein: CASTFWGETQYF

V gene: TRBV12-3/TRBV12-4
J gene: TRBJ1-1
clone size: NA
D gene: NA
CDR3 DNA: TGTGCCCTCAGTTATCGGGGCACTTTGAACACTGAAGCTATCTTT
CDR3 protein: CALSYRGTLNTEAIF

V gene: TRBV7-2
J gene: TRBJ2-5
clone size: many
D gene: TRBD2
CDR3 DNA: TGTGCCAGCAGCTTTGGGGGGACTACCCAAGAGACCCAGTACTTC
CDR3 protein: CASSFGGTTQETQYF

V gene: TRBV12-3/TRBV12-4
J gene: TRBJ1-2
clone size: few
D gene: NA
CDR3 DNA: TGTGCCAGCAGACATAACACAGATTCGGGCTACACCTTC
CDR3 protein: CASRHNTDSGYTF

V gene: TRBV29-1
J gene: TRBJ2-5
clone size: many
D gene: NA
CDR3 DNA: TGCAGCCCTTGGGTGGCGGAGACCCAGTACTTC
CDR3 protein: CSPWVAETQYF

V gene: TRBV2
J gene: TRBJ2-1
clone size: few
D gene: NA
CDR3 DNA: TGTGCCAGCGGAAAAAGACTATCTTCCTACAATGAGCAGTTCTTC
CDR3 protein: CASGKRLSSYNEQFF

V gene: TRBV10-3
J gene: TRBJ2-5
clone size: NA
D gene: TRBD1
CDR3 DNA: TGTGCCATAAGAGGGGACAGAGAGACCCAGTACTTC
CDR3 protein: CAIRGDRETQYF

V gene: TRBV3-1
J gene: TRBJ1-5
clone size: many
D gene: NA
CDR3 DNA: TGTGCCAGCAGCCAAGGTCTGATGGGTCAGCCCCAGCATTTT
CDR3 protein: CASSQGLMGQPQHF

V gene: TRBV12-3/TRBV12-4
J gene: TRBJ2-3
clone size: many
D gene: TRBD2
CDR3 DNA: TGTGCCAGCAGTAACCTAGCGGCTACCACAGATACGCAGTATTTT
CDR3 protein: CASSNLAATTDTQYF

V gene: TRBV14
J gene: TRBJ2-6
clone size: NA
D gene: TRBD2
CDR3 DNA: TGTGCCAGCAGCTCAAGACTAGCGGGGGCCTCTGGGGCCAACGTCCTGACTTTC
CDR3 protein: CASSSRLAGASGANVLTF

V gene: TRBV7-2
J gene: TRBJ2-5
clone size: few
D gene: NA
CDR3 DNA: TGTGCCAGCAGCTTAGGACTGGGGGTTGTCCAAGAGACCCAGTACTTC
CDR3 protein: CASSLGLGVVQETQYF

V gene: TRBV6-1
J gene: TRBJ1-3
clone size: NA
D gene: NA
CDR3 DNA: TGTGCCAGCAGTGTGACTCCCGTGGCAAACACCATATATTTT
CDR3 protein: CASSVTPVANTIYF

V gene: TRBV15
J gene: TRBJ2-1
clone size: NA
D gene: TRBD2
CDR3 DNA: TGTGCCACCAGCAGAGACGCCGGGACTAGCGGTACCTACAATGAGCAGTTCTTC
CDR3 protein: CATSRDAGTSGTYNEQFF

V gene: TRBV4-3
J gene: TRBJ1-2
clone size: few
D gene: NA
CDR3 DNA: TGCGCCAGCAGCCAAGATCCCGGCTATGGCTACACCTTC
CDR3 protein: CASSQDPGYGYTF

V gene: TRBV6-1
J gene: TRBJ2-7
clone size: NA
D gene: NA
CDR3 DNA: TGTGCCAGCAGCAGAATACGGGGCCCTACCTACGAGCAGTACTTC
CDR3 protein: CASSRIRGPTYEQYF

V gene: TRBV7-9
J gene: TRBJ2-1
clone size: NA
D gene: NA
CDR3 DNA: TGTGCCAGCAGCTTAGTGGGGGGTGGGGGTCACAATGAGCAGTTCTTC
CDR3 protein: CASSLVGGGGHNEQFF

V gene: TRBV9
J gene: TRBJ1-1
clone size: NA
D gene: NA
CDR3 DNA: TGTGCCAGCAGCCCATCCGGGCGGGCAGAGAGGGCTTTCTTT
CDR3 protein: CASSPSGRAERAFF

V gene: TRBV6-5
J gene: TRBJ1-5
clone size: few
D gene: NA
CDR3 DNA: TGTGCCAGCAGTTACTCGTCGGGGAATCAGCCCCAGCATTTT
CDR3 protein: CASSYSSGNQPQHF

V gene: TRBV20-1
J gene: TRBJ1-1
clone size: NA
D gene: TRBD1
CDR3 DNA: TGCAGTCAGAGGGCACTCGGACAGGGTCCCGGAGCTTTCTTT
CDR3 protein: CSQRALGQGPGAFF

V gene: TRBV3-1
J gene: TRBJ1-1
clone size: few
D gene: NA
CDR3 DNA: TGTGCCAGCAGACCGACACTGAACACTGAAGCTTTCTTT
CDR3 protein: CASRPTLNTEAFF

V gene: TRBV11-1
J gene: TRBJ1-1
clone size: few
D gene: TRBD1
CDR3 DNA: TGTGCCAGCAGCTCAACTCCGGGACAGACTGAAGCTTTCTTT
CDR3 protein: CASSSTPGQTEAFF

V gene: TRBV27
J gene: TRBJ1-1
clone size: NA
D gene: NA
CDR3 DNA: TGTGCCAGCAGAACCAGGGGAGGGGACACTGAAGCTTTCTTT
CDR3 protein: CASRTRGGDTEAFF

V gene: TRBV11-2
J gene: TRBJ2-3
clone size: NA
D gene: TRBD2
CDR3 DNA: TGTGCCAGCAACCTAGCGGGGGGGGCCGATACGCAGTATTTT
CDR3 protein: CASNLAGGADTQYF

V gene: TRBV21-1
J gene: TRBJ2-6
clone size: NA
D gene: NA
CDR3 DNA: TGTGCCAGCAGCAAAGCGGAAGTCTCTGGGGCCAACGTCCTGACTTTC
CDR3 protein: CASSKAEVSGANVLTF

V gene: TRBV18
J gene: TRBJ2-7
clone size: NA
D gene: TRBD1
CDR3 DNA: TGTGCCAGCTCACCTCCACCGGGACAGGGGGACCACGAGCAGTACTTC
CDR3 protein: CASSPPPGQGDHEQYF

V gene: TRBV6-1
J gene: TRBJ2-5
clone size: NA
D gene: NA
CDR3 DNA: TGTGCCAGCAGATCCCTTGGGGAAGAGACCCAGTACTTC
CDR3 protein: CASRSLGEETQYF

V gene: TRBV6-6
J gene: TRBJ2-7
clone size: NA
D gene: TRBD1
CDR3 DNA: TGTGCCAGCAAGGGACAGGCCCTCCTCGAGCAGTACTTC
CDR3 protein: CASKGQALLEQYF

V gene: TRBV7-6
J gene: TRBJ2-2
clone size: few
D gene: NA
CDR3 DNA: TGTGCCAGCAGCGGGCCGGGACAGAACACCGGGGAGCTGTTTTTT
CDR3 protein: CASSGPGQNTGELFF

V gene: TRBV2
J gene: TRBJ2-5
clone size: NA
D gene: TRBD2
CDR3 DNA: TGTGCCAGCAGTGACGTATCTAGCGGGGGTCAAGAGACCCAGTACTTC
CDR3 protein: CASSDVSSGGQETQYF

V gene: TRBV7-2
J gene: TRBJ1-5
clone size: NA
D gene: NA
CDR3 DNA: TGTGCCAGCAGCTTAGTTGAAGACGGCTATCAGCCCCAGCATTTT
CDR3 protein: CASSLVEDGYQPQHF

V gene: TRBV29-1
J gene: TRBJ2-5
clone size: NA
D gene: NA
CDR3 DNA: TGCAGCGTTGGCGTCCAAGAGACCCAGTACTTC
CDR3 protein: CSVGVQETQYF

V gene: TRBV7-8
J gene: TRBJ1-2
clone size: NA
D gene: TRBD1
CDR3 DNA: TGTGCCAGCAGCTTAGGGACAGGGGGCGCGTCCGGCTACACCTTC
CDR3 protein: CASSLGTGGASGYTF

V gene: TRBV6-4
J gene: TRBJ2-3
clone size: few
D gene: NA
CDR3 DNA: TGTGCCAGCAGAACACAGGGAACGGGCACAGATACGCAGTATTTT
CDR3 protein: CASRTQGTGTDTQYF

V gene: TRBV20-1
J gene: TRBJ1-5
clone size: NA
D gene: NA
CDR3 DNA: TGCAGTGCTCCGGACTATAGCAATCAGCCCCAGCATTTT
CDR3 protein: CSAPDYSNQPQHF

V gene: TRBV19
J gene: TRBJ1-5
clone size: few
D gene: NA
CDR3 DNA: TGTGCCACCGAAGGGGGAATAGGTCAGCCCCAGCATTTT
CDR3 protein: CATEGGIGQPQHF

V gene: TRBV4-3
J gene: TRBJ1-2
clone size: few
D gene: NA
CDR3 DNA: TGCGCCAGCAGCCAAGTCCCGGGCAGCTCCCCCTATGGCTACACCTTC
CDR3 protein: CASSQVPGSSPYGYTF

V gene: TRBV7-9
J gene: TRBJ2-3
clone size: many
D gene: TRBD2
CDR3 DNA: TGTGCCAGCAGCCCAGGACTAGCGGCTAGCACAGATACGCAGTATTTT
CDR3 protein: CASSPGLAASTDTQYF

V gene: TRBV5-1
J gene: TRBJ2-3
clone size: NA
D gene: TRBD2
CDR3 DNA: TGCGCCAGCATAGGACTAGCGGGGACAGATACGCAGTATTTT
CDR3 protein: CASIGLAGTDTQYF

V gene: TRBV7-9
J gene: TRBJ2-4
clone size: many
D gene: NA
CDR3 DNA: TGTGCCAGCAGCGACCACGGACGGCTAGCCAAAAACATTCAGTACTTC
CDR3 protein: CASSDHGRLAKNIQYF

V gene: TRBV7-2
J gene: TRBJ2-1
clone size: few
D gene: TRBD2
CDR3 DNA: TGTGCCAGCAGCCCGAGGCTCCTAGCGGGGGGGTACAATGAGCAGTTCTTC
CDR3 protein: CASSPRLLAGGYNEQFF

V gene: TRBV29-1
J gene: TRBJ1-1
clone size: NA
D gene: NA
CDR3 DNA: TGCAGCGTTGCGTGGGGGGGCATTGAAGCTTTCTTT
CDR3 protein: CSVAWGGIEAFF

V gene: TRBV6-1
J gene: TRBJ2-1
clone size: few
D gene: TRBD2
CDR3 DNA: TGTGCCAGCAGTAAACTAGCTAGCGGGGGGATCAATGAGCAGTTCTTC
CDR3 protein: CASSKLASGGINEQFF

V gene: TRBV2
J gene: TRBJ2-6
clone size: few
D gene: NA
CDR3 DNA: TGTGCCAGCTGGCAGGCTACCTCTGGGGCCAACGTCCTGACTTTC
CDR3 protein: CASWQATSGANVLTF

V gene: TRBV4-1
J gene: TRBJ2-2
clone size: NA
D gene: TRBD2
CDR3 DNA: TGCGCCAGCAGCCGGACTAGCGGGGGCCCGAACACCGGGGAGCTGTTTTTT
CDR3 protein: CASSRTSGGPNTGELFF

V gene: TRBV6-5
J gene: TRBJ1-1
clone size: NA
D gene: TRBD1
CDR3 DNA: TGTGCCAGCAGTTATCAGGGGGCAGCGGCCACTGAAGCTTTCTTT
CDR3 protein: CASSYQGAAATEAFF

V gene: TRBV11-2
J gene: TRBJ1-1
clone size: many
D gene: TRBD1
CDR3 DNA: TGTGCCAGCAGCCCATTAGTGGGGACAGGGGTTACGAACACTGAAGCTTTCTTT
CDR3 protein: CASSPLVGTGVTNTEAFF